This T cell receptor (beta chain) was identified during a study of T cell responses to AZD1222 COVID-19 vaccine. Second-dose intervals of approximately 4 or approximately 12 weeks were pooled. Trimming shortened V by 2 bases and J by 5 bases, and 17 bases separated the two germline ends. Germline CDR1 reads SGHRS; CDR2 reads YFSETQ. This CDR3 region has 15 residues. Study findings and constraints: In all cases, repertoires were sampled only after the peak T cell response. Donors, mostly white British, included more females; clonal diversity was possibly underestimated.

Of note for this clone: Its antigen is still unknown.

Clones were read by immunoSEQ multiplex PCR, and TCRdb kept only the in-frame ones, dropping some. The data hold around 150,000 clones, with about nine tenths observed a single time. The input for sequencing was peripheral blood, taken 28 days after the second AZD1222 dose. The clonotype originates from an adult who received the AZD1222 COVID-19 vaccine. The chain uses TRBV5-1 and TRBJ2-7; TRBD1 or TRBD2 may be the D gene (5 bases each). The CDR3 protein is CASSFSFGGLDEQYF. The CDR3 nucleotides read TGCGCCAGCAGCTTCTCGTTTGGGGGTCTAGACGAGCAGTACTTC.